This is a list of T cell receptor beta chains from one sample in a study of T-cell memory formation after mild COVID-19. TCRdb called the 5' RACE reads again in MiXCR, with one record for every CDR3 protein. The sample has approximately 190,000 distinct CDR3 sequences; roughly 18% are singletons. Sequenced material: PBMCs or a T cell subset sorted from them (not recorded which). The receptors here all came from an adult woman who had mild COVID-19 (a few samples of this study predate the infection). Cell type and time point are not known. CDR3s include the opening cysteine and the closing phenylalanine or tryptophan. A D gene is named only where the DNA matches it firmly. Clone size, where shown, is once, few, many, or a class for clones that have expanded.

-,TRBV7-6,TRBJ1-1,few,CASSLMGEGTEAFF,TGTGCCAGCAGCTTAATGGGGGAGGGCACTGAAGCTTTCTTT
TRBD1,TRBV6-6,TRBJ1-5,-,CASSKSSGQGAGQPQHF,TGTGCCAGCAGTAAATCTTCGGGACAGGGGGCGGGTCAGCCCCAGCATTTT
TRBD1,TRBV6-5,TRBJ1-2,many,CASRGRTGYGYTF,TGTGCCAGCAGGGGCAGGACAGGGTATGGCTACACCTTC
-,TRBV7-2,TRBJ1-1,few,CASRAGTGNTEAFF,TGTGCCAGCAGGGCCGGGACCGGGAACACTGAAGCTTTCTTT
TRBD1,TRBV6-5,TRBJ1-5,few,CASSYDRGEEQPQHF,TGTGCCAGCAGTTACGACAGGGGAGAGGAGCAGCCCCAGCATTTT
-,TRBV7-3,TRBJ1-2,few,CASSLDGVPGGYTF,TGTGCCAGCAGCTTGGATGGGGTTCCGGGAGGCTACACCTTC
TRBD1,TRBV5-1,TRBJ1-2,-,CASRDQGADYGYTF,TGCGCCAGCAGGGATCAGGGGGCGGACTATGGCTACACCTTC
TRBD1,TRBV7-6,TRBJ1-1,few,CASSLVPGQGVDTEAFF,TGTGCCAGCAGCTTAGTTCCCGGACAGGGGGTTGACACTGAAGCTTTCTTT
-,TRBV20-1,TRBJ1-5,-,CSANVGNSNQPQHF,TGCAGTGCCAATGTAGGGAATAGCAATCAGCCCCAGCATTTT
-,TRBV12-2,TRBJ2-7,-,CASRPNQSYEQYF,TGTGCAAGTCGACCCAATCAGAGCTACGAGCAGTACTTC